One TCR beta chain is described in this entry. The antigen this receptor binds is unknown. Base-call qualities are not available, and no considerably larger clone is one nucleotide away. Sequencing was performed on an Illumina HiSeq 1500. TCRdb reran the public reads through fastp at Q25 and MiXCR, keeping productive beta chains. One record per CDR3 amino acid sequence lists the most common genes and DNA. For this sample the table gives fewer than 650,000 distinct CDR3 sequences, of which 35% to 50% were detected only once. The ten most abundant clones make up around 50% of the sample. The sample is drawn from a study of T cell repertoires in cytomegalovirus infection (dated by TCRdb to between 2018 and 2021). Concerning the study at large: Alongside well-studied HLA-B-restricted epitopes, the peptide stimulations were aimed at recently identified HLA-C-restricted CMV epitopes, whose presentation resists viral immunomodulation. Because public TCR beta signatures pointed to carriage of CMV infection together with the matching HLA type, the HLA type of each donor mattered for the analysis. The investigation overall reported the following: In both this cohort and an independent roughly 350-donor cohort, the cumulative frequency of public TCR beta family members distinguished carriers of CMV infection plus the relevant HLA type. The ex vivo response was dominated by HLA-C-restricted CMV-specific TCR beta clonotypes, which also provided the single most frequent clonotype in two of eight donors.

In the paper's terms, the treatment or condition label means: in vitro stimulation with specific CMV peptide epitopes to enrich CMV-specific T cells. The CDR3 covers 13 residues, taking in both the cysteine and the phenylalanine. The CDR3 DNA has 39 bases and is translated from base 1. V loses 6 bases, J loses 4 bases, and the germline ends lie 12 bases apart. The origin of this receptor is a human donor in good health (CMV status not recorded). Some clones in this sample may be carry-over from other donors' samples. Sequenced material: cultured PBMCs, taken from culture after CMV antigen stimulation. The V gene is TRBV12-3 or TRBV12-4 and the J gene is TRBJ2-5; D gene: possibly TRBD2, on 5 matching bases. For the CDR3, the sequence is CASRLDGIETQYF. The nucleotide sequence reads TGTGCCAGCAGGCTGGACGGGATAGAGACCCAGTACTTC.